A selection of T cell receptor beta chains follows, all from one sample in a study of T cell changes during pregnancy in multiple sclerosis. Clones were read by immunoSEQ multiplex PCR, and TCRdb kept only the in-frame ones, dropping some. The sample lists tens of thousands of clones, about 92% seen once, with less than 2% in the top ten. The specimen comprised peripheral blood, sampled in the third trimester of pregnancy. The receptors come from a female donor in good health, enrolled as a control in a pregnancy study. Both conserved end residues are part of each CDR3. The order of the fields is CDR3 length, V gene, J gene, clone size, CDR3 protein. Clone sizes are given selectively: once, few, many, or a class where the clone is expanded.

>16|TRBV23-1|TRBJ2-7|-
CASSQSPLADSYEQYF
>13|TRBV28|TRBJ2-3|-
CASWRLGTDTQYF
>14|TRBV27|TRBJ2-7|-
CASSSLQASYEQYF
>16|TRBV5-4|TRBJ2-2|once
CASSLDSVGWLGELFF
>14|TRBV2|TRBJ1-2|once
CASSEARTNYGYTF
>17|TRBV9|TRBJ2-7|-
CASSVGSSGRASGEQYF
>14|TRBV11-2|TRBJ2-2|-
CASSLGGGTGELFF
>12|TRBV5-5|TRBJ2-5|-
CASSLVKETQYF
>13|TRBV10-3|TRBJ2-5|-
CASRVDNQETQYF
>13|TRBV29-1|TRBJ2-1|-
CSVEGGQWGEQFF
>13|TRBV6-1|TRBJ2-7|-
CASSARTNYEQYF
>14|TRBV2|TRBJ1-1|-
CASSQQGPNTEAFF
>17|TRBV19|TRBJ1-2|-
CASSPRGAQVANYGYTF
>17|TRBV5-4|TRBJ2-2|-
CASSRSVGAGNTGELFF
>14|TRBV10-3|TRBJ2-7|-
CAISGSGTSYEQYF
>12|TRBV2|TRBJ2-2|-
CASTRENGELFF
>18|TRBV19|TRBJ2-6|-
CASSIWAGIRSGANVLTF
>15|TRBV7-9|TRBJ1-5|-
CASSLGQNSNQPQHF
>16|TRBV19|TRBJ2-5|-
CASSIRGGAYQETQYF
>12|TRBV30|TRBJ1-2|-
CAWSAGSYGYTF
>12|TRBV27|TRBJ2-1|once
CASSPGNNEQFF
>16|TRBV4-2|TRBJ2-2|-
CASSQWLAGQNGELFF
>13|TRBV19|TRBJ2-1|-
CASSRTGYNEQFF
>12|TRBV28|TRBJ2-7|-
CATRGEPYEQYF
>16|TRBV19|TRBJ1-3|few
CASSTSDRQSGNTIYF
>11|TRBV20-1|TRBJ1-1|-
CSATRGIEAFF
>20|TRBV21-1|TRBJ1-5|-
CASSDTMGDAGTGDRQPQHF
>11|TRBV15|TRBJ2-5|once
CATSSRETQYF
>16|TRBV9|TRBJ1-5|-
CASSVGTGGFNQPQHF
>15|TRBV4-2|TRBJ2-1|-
CASSRTGTSSHEQFF
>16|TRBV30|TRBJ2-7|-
CAWSVKWAAGAGEQYF
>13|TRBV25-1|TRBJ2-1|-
CASNLAGGNEQFF
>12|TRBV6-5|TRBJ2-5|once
CASSRDRETQYF
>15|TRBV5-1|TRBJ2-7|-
CASSSGEGAGYEQYF
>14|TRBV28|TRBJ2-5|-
CASSRERVGETQYF
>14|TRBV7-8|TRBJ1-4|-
CASSLDSRNEKLFF